The 27 T cell receptor beta chains below come from one sample, sequenced in a study of T cells in Graves' hyperthyroidism and ophthalmopathy. TCR beta CDR3 regions were amplified from RNA. The HTBI primer set drove a first-round RT-PCR of the TCR CDR3. A single record per CDR3 protein comes from TCRdb applying MiXCR to the multiplex PCR reads. Of 250,000 to 300,000 distinct CDR3 sequences listed, approximately 14% are singletons. Sequences were obtained from blood. The receptors here all came from a middle-aged woman with Graves' hyperthyroidism that later progressed to Graves' ophthalmopathy.

This clonotype came up many times. CDR3 sequence: CASSPRGTGEKLFF. CDR3 coding DNA: TGTGCCAGCTCACCACGTGGGACAGGGGAAAAACTGTTTTTT. The chain is built from TRBV18 and TRBJ1-4; 9 nucleotides line up with TRBD1. The CDR3 extends over 14 amino acids. After removal of 1 base from V and 8 bases from J, the junction contained 2 bases not matched to a gene. Germline CDR1 reads KGHSH; CDR2 reads LQKENI.

This clonotype was observed at least ten times. The rearrangement joins TRBV3-1 to TRBJ2-4; a possible D gene is TRBD2 (5 bases). The V end was cut by 7 bases, the J end by 7 bases, with 17 bases between. Germline loops: CDR1 LGHDT, CDR2 YNNKEL (reference sequence). The CDR3 spans 14 residues. The CDR3 reads CASTPGKGRNIQYF. The CDR3 DNA reads as TGTGCCAGCACCCCGGGGAAGGGTAGGAACATTCAGTACTTC.

This clonotype was recorded at least ten times. The chain carries TRBV28 and TRBJ2-7; D gene ambiguous. In germline, CDR1 is MDHEN, CDR2 SYDVKM. V was shortened by 1 base and J by 6 bases, with 7 bases between the two germline ends. CDR3 length: 12 residues. The CDR3 DNA reads as TGTGCCAGCAGTTTATCATTGAGCGAGCAGTACTTC. Its translation is CASSLSLSEQYF.

This clonotype has at least ten counts. This chain joins TRBV14 and TRBJ2-4; D call uncertain. The germline CDR1 and CDR2 sequences are SGHDN and FVKESK. The CDR3 contains 15 residues. Between the trimmed V and J ends, which lost 4 bases and 7 bases, there was a span of 17 bases. The CDR3 coding sequence is TGTGCCAGCAGCCCGGGCCTCCTGAGTGGGAACATTCAGTACTTC. Translating it yields CASSPGLLSGNIQYF.

This rearrangement joins TRBV12-3 or TRBV12-4 to TRBJ2-2, with TRBD2 matching over 10 bases. Trimming took 4 bases from V and 4 from J; bases not matched to a gene: 24. The CDR3 sequence is 22 residues long. CDR3 DNA sequence: TGTGCCAGCAGTTCAAGAGAAGACCGTTGGACTAGCGGCCCGTTCGTCACCGGGGAGCTGTTTTTT. Its protein product is CASSSREDRWTSGPFVTGELFF.

V and J are TRBV4-1 and TRBJ2-4, with D maybe TRBD1 (5 bases). The CDR3 spans 15 residues. Per germline, CDR1 MGHRA and CDR2 YSYEKL. V was shortened by 4 bases and J by 5 bases, with 15 bases between the two germline ends. The CDR3 nucleotides are TGCGCCAGCAGCCGTTTAGGGGCGGCCGAAAACATTCAGTACTTC. Its translation: CASSRLGAAENIQYF.

The rearrangement joins TRBV4-1 to TRBJ2-7; D is uncertain. CDR3 length: 12 residues. Germline assignment: CDR1 MGHRA and CDR2 YSYEKL. Trimming left V 7 bases short and J 2 bases short, with 9 bases between. The CDR3: CASMLSAYEQYF. CDR3 sequence (DNA): TGCGCCAGCATGCTCAGCGCCTACGAGCAGTACTTC.

This clonotype was recorded at least ten times. The chain joins TRBV28 to TRBJ1-5; D is perhaps TRBD1 (6 bases). Germline CDR1 and CDR2: MDHEN and SYDVKM. The CDR3 covers 15 residues. With 3 bases removed from V and 1 base from J, the gap between germline ends came to 10 bases. The CDR3 reads CASSFSGASNQPQHF. The CDR3 nucleotides are TGTGCCAGCAGTTTTTCAGGGGCGAGCAATCAGCCCCAGCATTTT.

This clonotype was counted ten times or more. The chain combines TRBV5-1 with TRBJ2-1; D is unclear. The CDR3 sequence is 14 residues long. In germline, CDR1 is SGHRS, CDR2 YFSETQ. The V end lost 2 bases, the J end lost 0 bases, and 6 bases lay between the germline ends. As DNA, the CDR3 is TGCGCCAGCAGCTTTGGGTCCTCCTACAATGAGCAGTTCTTC. Translated: CASSFGSSYNEQFF. The full variable domain, rest sourced from reference TRBV5-1 and TRBJ2-1, is KAGVTQTPRYLIKTRGQQVTLSCSPISGHRSVSWYQQTPGQGLQFLFEYFSETQRNKGNFPGRFSGRQFSNSRSEMNVSTLELGDSALYLCASSFGSSYNEQFFGPGTRLTVL.

This clonotype was picked up many times. The V gene is TRBV4-1, the J gene TRBJ2-7; either TRBD1 or TRBD2 may supply D (6 bases each). Per the germline V gene, CDR1 is MGHRA and CDR2 is YSYEKL. Trimming removed 1 base at V and 4 bases at J, with 8 bases between. The CDR3 has 13 residues. As DNA, the CDR3 is TGCGCCAGCAGCCAAGCGGGGGCTTACGAGCAGTACTTC. Amino acids: CASSQAGAYEQYF.

This clonotype was counted at least ten times. The chain joins TRBV30 to TRBJ2-2, with TRBD1 matching over 8 bases. Trimming took 1 base from V and 9 from J; bases not matched to a gene: 10. This CDR3 comprises 15 residues. Germline loops: CDR1 GTSNPN, CDR2 SVGIG (reference sequence). The CDR3 bases are TGTGCCTGGAGTGGGGGCCGACAGGGGAAGAGGGAGCTGTTTTTT. Amino acids: CAWSGGRQGKRELFF.

CDR3 in amino acids: CASCGTSGRSEQFF. CDR3 nucleotides: TGTGCCAGCTGCGGGACTAGCGGGAGGAGTGAGCAGTTCTTC. The gene calls are TRBV28 and TRBJ2-1, with 15 positions matching TRBD2. CDR3 size: 14 residues. Germline values: CDR1 MDHEN, CDR2 SYDVKM. V lost 8 bases and J lost 9; bases outside the gene matches: 5.

In its sample, this clonotype was seen many times. The CDR3 is CASSQDLVREGRTGELFF. CDR3 bases: TGCGCCAGCAGCCAAGATCTAGTGCGGGAGGGGCGCACCGGGGAGCTGTTTTTT. The chain has TRBV4-1 and TRBJ2-2; 9 nucleotides match TRBD2. The germline V gene has CDR1 MGHRA and CDR2 YSYEKL. The CDR3 runs 18 residues. The V gene end was trimmed by 0 bases and the J gene end by 4 bases; junction bases not matched to a gene: 9.

Concerning this clonotype itself: This clone may be a read error of a much larger clone one base away. The rearrangement links TRBV5-6 to TRBJ2-3; perhaps D is TRBD1 or TRBD2 (6 bases each). Looked up from germline, CDR1 is SGHDT and CDR2 is YYEEEE. V lost 4 bases to trimming and J lost 4 bases, with 25 bases between them. The CDR3 runs 18 residues. In DNA form, the CDR3 reads TGTGCCAGCAGCCCATGGGGGGCAGTGGGTTTTGAGGCAGATACGCAGTATTTT. Its protein is CASSPWGAVGFEADTQYF.

V is TRBV11-2 and J is TRBJ1-4, with no clear D. The V and J ends lost 5 bases and 5 bases respectively, with 18 bases between them. The CDR3 consists of 16 residues. CDR1 and CDR2 from the germline V gene are SGHAT and FQNNGV. The CDR3 DNA follows: TGTGCCAGCAGCGCCATTAGAGGGCCGGAAAATGAAAAACTGTTTTTT. It specifies CASSAIRGPENEKLFF.

This clonotype was seen more than once but under ten times. The V gene is TRBV5-1, the J gene TRBJ2-1; TRBD2 agrees at 12 bases. Germline lookup yields CDR1 SGHRS and CDR2 YFSETQ. V lost 6 bases and J lost 5; bases outside the gene matches: 6. This CDR3 has 15 residues. The CDR3 bases are TGCGCCAGCACAGTCCTAGCGGGAGGGAACAATGAGCAGTTCTTC. It codes for CASTVLAGGNNEQFF.

This clonotype showed up many times. The chain joins TRBV6-2 or TRBV6-3 to TRBJ2-1, with 13 bases lining up with TRBD2. Germline assignment: CDR1 MNHEY and CDR2 SVGEGT. The CDR3 spans 20 residues. The V and J ends lost 4 bases and 3 bases, in that order; junction bases with no gene match: 15. The CDR3 DNA is TGTGCCAGCAGTTTCCCGGGACTAGCGGGGCAACTACACCTCTACAATGAGCAGTTCTTC. Translation gives CASSFPGLAGQLHLYNEQFF.

Ten or more counts support this clonotype. The genes are TRBV9 and TRBJ2-2, with 10 bases aligning to TRBD2. In germline, CDR1 is SGDLS, CDR2 YYNGEE. The trim removed 0 bases at V and 4 bases at J, leaving 3 bases unmatched. This CDR3 comprises 16 residues. The CDR3 region has the DNA TGTGCCAGCAGCGTAGATGCTAGCGGGGGCACCGGGGAGCTGTTTTTT. Translation gives CASSVDASGGTGELFF. The full variable domain, its missing parts supplied by reference TRBV9 and TRBJ2-2, is DSGVTQTPKHLITATGQRVTLRCSPRSGDLSVYWYQQSLDQGLQFLIQYYNGEERAKGNILERFSAQQFPDLHSELNLSSLELGDSALYFCASSVDASGGTGELFFGEGSRLTVL.

V gene TRBV20-1 combines with J gene TRBJ1-4; 11 bases agree with TRBD1. Germline values: CDR1 DFQATT, CDR2 SNEGSKA (reference sequence). CDR3 length: 15 amino acids. J was trimmed by 8 bases and V by 6 bases; bases with no gene match: 11. The CDR3 DNA reads TGCAGTGCCGACTGGACCGGGACAGGGGGAGAAAAACTGTTTTTT. It yields the protein CSADWTGTGGEKLFF.

This rearrangement joins TRBV28 to TRBJ2-3, with 7 bases lining up with TRBD1. V was clipped by 7 bases and J by 3 bases; unmatched bases: 10. Germline V gene sequence: CDR1 MDHEN, CDR2 SYDVKM. CDR3 length: 15 residues. The CDR3 is CASTPGTGVTDTQYF. CDR3 in DNA: TGTGCCAGCACCCCCGGTACAGGGGTAACAGATACGCAGTATTTT. Combining the CDR3 with reference TRBV28 and TRBJ2-3 gives the whole variable domain DVKVTQSSRYLVKRTGEKVFLECVQDMDHENMFWYRQDPGLGLRLIYFSYDVKMKEKGDIPEGYSVSREKKERFSLILESASTNQTSMYLCASTPGTGVTDTQYFGPGTRLTVL.

The sample holds a few counts of this clonotype. The chain is built from TRBV29-1 and TRBJ2-6; D is unresolved. The V and J ends lost 5 bases and 4 bases respectively, with 6 bases between them. Per the germline V gene, CDR1 is SQVTM and CDR2 is ANQGSEA. This CDR3 is built from 12 residues. The CDR3 loop reads CSVLDGANVLTF. The CDR3 DNA reads TGCAGCGTTCTTGACGGGGCCAACGTCCTGACTTTC.

This clonotype was recorded many times. The chain employs TRBV28 and TRBJ1-5; 7 bases align to TRBD1. There are 15 residues in the CDR3. Germline CDR1 is MDHEN and CDR2 is SYDVKM. V shed 4 bases, J shed 4 bases, and the junction held 7 bases outside the gene matches. CDR3 sequence: CASSSRTGINQPQHF. The CDR3 DNA follows: TGTGCCAGCAGTTCCCGGACAGGAATAAATCAGCCCCAGCATTTT.

The rearrangement links TRBV5-8 to TRBJ1-4, with no clear D. Germline V CDR1 and CDR2: SGHTS, YDEGEE. Trimming took off 3 bases at V and 10 bases at J, with 10 bases between the two ends. The CDR3 covers 12 residues. The CDR3 bases are TGTGCCAGCAGCTATGACGTTGGAAAACTGTTTTTT. It specifies CASSYDVGKLFF.

This clonotype was counted at least ten times. The chain carries TRBV5-1 and TRBJ2-1; D possibly matches TRBD1 or TRBD2 (5 bases each). The CDR3 runs to 14 residues. V was shortened by 0 bases and J by 6 bases, with 10 bases between the two germline ends. Germline assignment: CDR1 SGHRS and CDR2 YFSETQ. The CDR3 reads CASSLAPGSNEQFF. Written as DNA, the CDR3 is TGCGCCAGCAGCTTGGCTCCAGGGAGCAATGAGCAGTTCTTC.

Notes on this clonotype: A clone one base away is much larger, so this may be a read error. The gene calls are TRBV10-3 and TRBJ2-7, with unresolved D. Germline CDR1 is ENHRY and CDR2 is SYGVKD. This CDR3 region has 12 residues. The chain's CDR3 is CAISESWYERYF. CDR3 coding DNA: TGTGCCATCAGTGAGTCGTGGTACGAGCGGTACTTC.

This clonotype was seen more than once but under ten times. This chain links TRBV4-1 with TRBJ2-3, with 8 bases lining up with TRBD2. The V and J ends lost 2 bases and 6 bases, in that order; junction bases with no gene match: 16. Germline loops: CDR1 MGHRA, CDR2 YSYEKL. CDR3 length: 18 amino acids. The CDR3 sequence is CASSQTRFTAGELDTQYF. For the CDR3, the DNA is TGCGCCAGCAGCCAAACGCGTTTTACAGCGGGAGAATTGGATACGCAGTATTTT.

This clonotype was found many times. J is TRBJ1-5 and V is TRBV28, with a tentative D call TRBD1 (5 bases). Germline CDR1 is MDHEN and CDR2 is SYDVKM. This CDR3 comprises 15 residues. Trimming took off 6 bases at V and 0 bases at J, with 12 bases between the two ends. The CDR3 nucleotides are TGTGCCAGCAGGGACCCAGGGTCTAGCAATCAGCCCCAGCATTTT. Residues: CASRDPGSSNQPQHF.